This T cell receptor (beta chain) stems from a study of T cell responses to AZD1222 COVID-19 vaccine. Some clones are missing from TCRdb's copy, which holds only in-frame ones; the method was immunoSEQ multiplex PCR. Here the sample spans roughly 100,000 clones, approximately 89% being singletons. This CDR3 comprises 15 residues. Germline CDR1 GTSNPN, CDR2 SVGIG (reference sequence). V was cut by 3 bases and J by 3 bases, with 17 bases left in between. The rearrangement uses TRBV30 and TRBJ1-2, with a possible D match to TRBD1 (6 bases). The TCR was taken from an adult who received the AZD1222 COVID-19 vaccine. Source: peripheral blood, taken 28 days after the second AZD1222 dose. The CDR3 bases are TGTGCCTGGAGCAGAGGGGGAAGAGGGGACTATGGCTACACCTTC. Protein: CAWSRGGRGDYGYTF. Full variable domain (rest looked up from reference TRBV30 and TRBJ1-2): SQTIHQWPATLVQPVGSPLSLECTVEGTSNPNLYWYRQAAGRGLQLLFYSVGIGQISSEVPQNLSASRPQDRQFILSSKKLLLSDSGFYLCAWSRGGRGDYGYTFGSGTRLTVV.